The 21 T cell receptor beta chains in this list originate from one sample, sequenced in a study of PD-1 blockade in mismatch repair-deficient tumors. Here immunoSEQ multiplex PCR was the method, and the copy in TCRdb shows in-frame clones only, minus some. Here the sample spans under 50,000 clones, over 80% being singletons. The source material was PBMCs, sampled 38 weeks after starting pembrolizumab. The receptors come from an adult with mismatch repair-deficient cancer.

The CDR3 loop reads CASSTATSGSPYNEQFF. The CDR3 bases are TGCGCCAGCAGCACCGCGACTAGCGGGAGTCCCTACAATGAGCAGTTCTTC. V and J are TRBV5-1 and TRBJ2-1; 12 nucleotides agree with TRBD2. This CDR3 has 17 amino acids. Trimming removed 4 bases from V and 2 bases from J; junction bases left unmatched: 7. Germline lookup yields CDR1 SGHRS and CDR2 YFSETQ.

This clone showed up just once. The chain is built from TRBV10-3 and TRBJ1-3, with a possible D match to TRBD1 (5 bases). CDR1 and CDR2 (germline): ENHRY, SYGVKD. V was shortened by 2 bases and J by 0 bases, with 11 bases between the two germline ends. The CDR3 loop spans 16 amino acids. The CDR3 DNA sequence: TGTGCCATCAGTGAGACAGGTACCGGCTCTGGAAACACCATATATTTT. As protein: CAISETGTGSGNTIYF.

The chain uses TRBV9 and TRBJ2-5; TRBD1 matches at 7 bases. The CDR3 has 14 residues. Trimming removed 4 bases from V and 5 bases from J; junction bases left unmatched: 8. Germline CDR1 SGDLS, CDR2 YYNGEE. The CDR3 is CASSSGQRVETQYF. The CDR3 DNA reads as TGTGCCAGCAGCTCGGGACAGAGGGTGGAGACCCAGTACTTC.

In this sample, this clone turned up once. The rearrangement joins TRBV5-1 to TRBJ1-4; 7 nucleotides align to TRBD1. The V gene's germline CDR1 is SGHRS and CDR2 YFSETQ. The CDR3 totals 14 residues. V was clipped by 4 bases and J by 4 bases; unmatched bases: 4. The CDR3 loop reads CASSLGTDNEKLFF. In DNA, the CDR3 is TGCGCCAGCAGCCTCGGGACAGATAATGAAAAACTGTTTTTT.

V is TRBV5-5 and J is TRBJ2-7; TRBD2 agrees at 14 bases. The germline V gene has CDR1 SGHKS and CDR2 YYEKEE (reference sequence). V gave up 3 bases and J gave up 10 bases; unmatched junction bases: 6. The CDR3 covers 14 residues. The CDR3 is CASSSGTSGRRQYF. The CDR3 DNA reads as TGTGCCAGCAGCTCGGGGACTAGCGGGAGAAGACAGTACTTC.

This clone was counted between two and nine times. J is TRBJ1-2 and V is TRBV13; D gene uncertain. Germline CDR1 PRHDT, CDR2 FYEKMQ (reference sequence). The CDR3 contains 12 residues. The V and J ends lost 5 bases and 5 bases respectively, with 9 bases between them. CDR3 bases: TGTGCCAGCAGCCAGAAAAATTATGGCTACACCTTC. The encoded protein is CASSQKNYGYTF.

V usage is TRBV28 and J usage is TRBJ2-7; the match to TRBD2 covers 8 bases. The germline V gene encodes CDR1 MDHEN and CDR2 SYDVKM. The length of the CDR3 is 14 residues. With V trimmed by 2 bases and J by 8 bases, 8 bases remained unmatched. The CDR3 sequence: CASSLTGGATKQYF. The DNA of the CDR3 is TGTGCCAGCAGTTTAACCGGGGGGGCTACCAAGCAGTACTTC.

The CDR3 DNA sequence: TGTGCCACCACCACAAACCCAGGCACGCAGTATTTT. Its translation: CATTTNPGTQYF. The rearrangement joins TRBV28 to TRBJ2-3; no definite D call. CDR3 length: 12 residues. Germline V lookup: CDR1 MDHEN, CDR2 SYDVKM. V lost 10 bases and J 9 bases, leaving 17 bases between the germline ends.

This clone has a single count. This chain uses TRBV7-3 with TRBJ2-1; TRBD2 matches 9 bases. The CDR3 is made up of 15 amino acids. Germline V gives CDR1 SGHTA, CDR2 FQGTGA. V gave up 1 base and J gave up 7 bases; unmatched junction bases: 5. CDR3 in DNA: TGTGCCAGCAGCTTAATGAGTAGCGGGAGTAATGAGCAGTTCTTC. Protein: CASSLMSSGSNEQFF.

This chain links TRBV25-1 with TRBJ2-5, with 9 bases aligning to TRBD2. The J call may not be correct, given that the DNA end is closer to TRBJ2-7. CDR1 is MGHDK and CDR2 is SYGVNS in the germline V gene. This CDR3 has 15 residues. CDR3 protein: CASSSAGGSNYEQYF. CDR3 DNA sequence: TGTGCCAGCAGTTCAGCGGGAGGTTCCAACTACGAGCAGTACTTC.

The chain's CDR3 is CASSLQGGARFNYGYTF. CDR3 sequence (DNA): TGTGCCAGCTCACTACAGGGAGGGGCCCGCTTTAACTATGGCTACACCTTC. The chain carries TRBV18 and TRBJ1-2; weak D call: TRBD1 (6 bases). V was clipped by 4 bases and J by 1 base, with 19 bases between them. The CDR3 extends over 17 amino acids. CDR1 is KGHSH and CDR2 is LQKENI in the germline V gene.

The chain is built from TRBV6-4 and TRBJ2-3, with 7 bases identical to TRBD1. CDR1 and CDR2 (germline): MRHNA, SNTAGT. The V gene end was trimmed by 4 bases and the J gene end by 0 bases; junction bases not matched to a gene: 7. This CDR3 comprises 16 residues. CDR3 in amino acids: CASSAQGGTSTDTQYF. The CDR3 DNA sequence: TGTGCCAGCAGTGCTCAAGGGGGCACTAGCACAGATACGCAGTATTTT.

V usage is TRBV18 and J usage is TRBJ1-2, with 7 nucleotides matching TRBD1. Trimming removed 3 bases from V and 2 bases from J; junction bases left unmatched: 6. The CDR3 loop spans 15 amino acids. Germline CDR1 reads KGHSH; CDR2 reads LQKENI. In DNA form, the CDR3 reads TGTGCCAGCTCACCCCGCAGGGACAGAAACTATGGCTACACCTTC. It specifies CASSPRRDRNYGYTF. Based on the CDR3 plus reference TRBV18 and TRBJ1-2, the full variable domain is NAGVMQNPRHLVRRRGQEARLRCSPMKGHSHVYWYRQLPEEGLKFMVYLQKENIIDESGMPKERFSAEFPKEGPSILRIQQVVRGDSAAYFCASSPRRDRNYGYTFGSGTRLTVV.

The chain uses TRBV6-5 and TRBJ1-1, with 8 bases matching TRBD1. V trimming: 6 bases; J trimming: 5 bases; junction bases outside the gene matches: 8. The CDR3 has 14 residues. Per the germline V gene, CDR1 is MNHEY and CDR2 is SVGAGI. CDR3 coding DNA: TGTGCCAGCAGCACAGGGGGGGCGCGGACTGAAGCTTTCTTT. This sequence encodes CASSTGGARTEAFF.

This clone was observed a handful of times. The chain employs TRBV5-1 and TRBJ1-2; 9 positions agree with TRBD1. The junction had 11 bases not matched to a gene; V was cut back by 3 bases and J by 5 bases. The germline V gene has CDR1 SGHRS and CDR2 YFSETQ. This CDR3 region has 16 residues. CDR3 region: CASSSEVGQGRYGYTF. The CDR3 DNA sequence: TGCGCCAGCAGCTCAGAGGTGGGACAGGGCCGGTATGGCTACACCTTC. The whole variable domain, remainder taken from reference TRBV5-1 and TRBJ1-2, is KAGVTQTPRYLIKTRGQQVTLSCSPISGHRSVSWYQQTPGQGLQFLFEYFSETQRNKGNFPGRFSGRQFSNSRSEMNVSTLELGDSALYLCASSSEVGQGRYGYTFGSGTRLTVV.

This rearrangement joins TRBV5-1 to TRBJ2-5; 7 bases are a match to TRBD1. The ends lost 0 bases at V and 5 bases at J; junction bases unmatched: 7. Germline V gene sequence: CDR1 SGHRS, CDR2 YFSETQ. The CDR3 spans 15 residues. The CDR3 region is CASSLDQGDVETQYF. The CDR3 DNA is TGCGCCAGCAGCTTGGATCAGGGGGATGTGGAGACCCAGTACTTC.

This clone has only one observation. V gene TRBV7-2 combines with J gene TRBJ2-1; 11 bases are shared with TRBD2. The germline CDR1 and CDR2 sequences are SGHTA and FQGNSA. J lost 10 bases, V lost 1 base, and 9 bases had no gene match. This CDR3 comprises 16 residues. CDR3 in amino acids: CASSLGGVAGGSEQFF. The CDR3, as DNA: TGTGCCAGCAGCTTAGGGGGAGTAGCGGGAGGGAGCGAGCAGTTCTTC.

J is TRBJ2-1 and V is TRBV9, with TRBD2 identical over 14 bases. The J segment lost 3 bases and the V segment lost 2 bases, leaving 7 bases of the junction unmatched. The CDR3 contains 18 residues. The germline CDR1 and CDR2 sequences are SGDLS and YYNGEE. DNA for the CDR3: TGTGCCAGCAGCGTCTCGGGGACTAGCGGGGGACTCTACAATGAGCAGTTCTTC. It specifies CASSVSGTSGGLYNEQFF.

The CDR3 sequence is CAWSVEQLMGSPLHF. DNA for the CDR3: TGTGCCTGGAGTGTGGAACAGCTAATGGGCTCACCCCTCCACTTT. The chain recombines TRBV30 with TRBJ1-6; no clear D. CDR3 length: 15 residues. Trimming cost V 0 bases and J 10 bases, with 16 bases left between them. The V gene's germline CDR1 is GTSNPN and CDR2 SVGIG (reference sequence). The full variable domain, with the rest looked up from reference TRBV30 and TRBJ1-6, is SQTIHQWPATLVQPVGSPLSLECTVEGTSNPNLYWYRQAAGRGLQLLFYSVGIGQISSEVPQNLSASRPQDRQFILSSKKLLLSDSGFYLCAWSVEQLMGSPLHFGNGTRLTVT.

The rearrangement joins TRBV18 to TRBJ1-4, with 10 bases identical to TRBD1. This CDR3 has 15 residues. Germline loops: CDR1 KGHSH, CDR2 LQKENI. V trimming: 6 bases; J trimming: 8 bases; junction bases outside the gene matches: 9. The CDR3 nucleotides are TGTGCCAGCTCCCCCGGGACAGGGGACGGGGAAAAACTGTTTTTT. Its protein is CASSPGTGDGEKLFF.

The genes are TRBV7-3 and TRBJ2-3; a weak D match, TRBD1 (5 bases). V lost 5 bases and J 4 bases, leaving 7 bases between the germline ends. Germline V gene sequence: CDR1 SGHTA, CDR2 FQGTGA. CDR3 size: 12 residues. The CDR3 region has the DNA TGTGCCAGCAGCCAGGGTGCAGATACGCAGTATTTT. This sequence encodes CASSQGADTQYF.